This entry concerns a single TCR beta chain. This entry belongs to a study of blood T cell repertoires in COVID-19. At the level of the study: Spain, Italy and the United States supplied samples that represented acute and convalescent COVID-19.

Seattle cases were enrolled at active infection and followed longitudinally. Original processing notes: Nucleated cell number was recorded as an estimate derived from reference gene primer amplification. Measured with immunoSEQ multiplex PCR; TCRdb has only the in-frame clones, and not every one. V and J calls plus clone size are reproduced from that table; the DNA served to infer D and trimming. Found here are 180,000 or so clones, 85% to 90% of them singletons; the top ten hold roughly 18%. Sequenced sample: peripheral blood. This clonotype was sampled from a person between 65 and 79 years old with COVID-19, enrolled during active disease.

CDR3 nucleotides: TGTGCCAGCAGCTTGGTTGGGGACAGGGTTTCCGAGCAGTACTTC. Amino acid sequence: CASSLVGDRVSEQYF. The genes are TRBV5-6 and TRBJ2-7, with 9 bases identical to TRBD1. The V gene end was trimmed by 0 bases and the J gene end by 6 bases; junction bases not matched to a gene: 7. CDR1 is SGHDT and CDR2 is YYEEEE in the germline V gene. The CDR3 is 15 residues long. Filled out from reference TRBV5-6 and TRBJ2-7, the complete variable domain reads DAGVTQSPTHLIKTRGQQVTLRCSPKSGHDTVSWYQQALGQGPQFIFQYYEEEERQRGNFPDRFSGHQFPNYSSELNVNALLLGDSALYLCASSLVGDRVSEQYFGPGTRLTVT.